This T cell receptor beta chain was observed in a study of CD8 T cells in Susac syndrome. RNA in amounts of roughly 0.5 to 1 ug was reverse transcribed with random hexamers. TCRdb itself ran the immunoSEQ multiplex PCR reads through MiXCR, one entry per CDR3 protein. The sample has over 150,000 distinct CDR3 sequences, around 94% seen once; the top ten hold around 0.1%. Germline loops: CDR1 DFQATT, CDR2 SNEGSKA (reference sequence). The CDR3 loop spans 14 amino acids. Trimming cost V 6 bases and J 3 bases; bases outside gene matches: 7. Sequencing targeted TCR beta in T cells from blood (CD8+ and CD4+).

This TCR came from a human donor with Susac syndrome. Source material: CD4+ T cells from PBMCs. V gene TRBV20-1 combines with J gene TRBJ1-5, with 8 nucleotides matching TRBD1. CDR3 residues: CSAAATGVNQPQHF. The CDR3 DNA reads TGCAGTGCGGCCGCGACAGGGGTCAATCAGCCCCAGCATTTT.